These 27 T cell receptor beta chains were sequenced from one sample in a study of cytomegalovirus exposure and HLA in healthy donors. PCR amplification relied on 60 Vbeta primers (plus 13 Jbeta primers). Generated by immunoSEQ multiplex PCR, the TCRdb table keeps only in-frame clones and is missing some. The table records 150,000 to 200,000 clones, 81% of them present only once. Sequenced sample: PBMCs. These receptors all come from a man between 18 and 35 years old in good health and CMV-seronegative.

This chain's CDR3 is CASSQAWGDYGYTF. For the CDR3, the DNA is TGCGCCAGCAGCCAAGCGTGGGGGGACTATGGCTACACCTTC. V gene TRBV4-3 combines with J gene TRBJ1-2, with a tentative D call TRBD1 (5 bases). The germline V gene has CDR1 LGHNA and CDR2 YSLEER. This CDR3 is built from 14 residues. V was cut by 1 base and J by 3 bases, with 9 bases left in between.

J is TRBJ2-5 and V is TRBV5-4, with TRBD2 matching over 11 bases. Germline-derived CDR1 and CDR2 are SGHNT and YYREEE (reference sequence). V was clipped by 1 base and J by 2 bases; unmatched bases: 4. This CDR3 comprises 16 residues. In DNA, the CDR3 is TGTGCCAGCAGCTTGTCTCTAGCGGGAGGTCAAGAGACCCAGTACTTC. Amino acid sequence: CASSLSLAGGQETQYF.

Here the CDR3 DNA reads TGCAGCGTTGTGACAGGGGGCTCCTACGAGCAGTACTTC. Protein sequence: CSVVTGGSYEQYF. The rearrangement uses TRBV29-1 and TRBJ2-7; 9 bases fit TRBD1. The V gene's germline CDR1 is SQVTM and CDR2 ANQGSEA. V was pared by 4 bases and J by 0 bases, with 1 base of the junction left unmatched. CDR3 length: 13 amino acids.

The chain combines TRBV7-2 with TRBJ1-2, with 8 positions matching TRBD1. CDR1 is SGHTA, CDR2 FQGNSA, per germline. The J segment lost 5 bases and the V segment lost 1 base, leaving 6 bases of the junction unmatched. This CDR3 has 15 residues. Here the CDR3 DNA reads TGTGCCAGCAGCTTAGTGATGGGACAGGATTATGGCTACACCTTC. Translated: CASSLVMGQDYGYTF.

The chain combines TRBV7-2 with TRBJ2-5, with 9 bases fitting TRBD1. The CDR3 has 15 amino acids. Germline V gene sequence: CDR1 SGHTA, CDR2 FQGNSA. J was trimmed by 5 bases and V by 8 bases; bases with no gene match: 12. The CDR3 DNA is TGTGCCAGCCTAGACCAGACAGGGGGGCGGGAGACCCAGTACTTC. Translating gives CASLDQTGGRETQYF.

As regards this clone: The junction does not match germline at one end; this may be a read error. This rearrangement joins TRBV7-8 to TRBJ1-5; D gene unclear. CDR1 is SGHVS and CDR2 is FQNEAQ in the germline V gene. CDR3 length: 16 residues. The CDR3 DNA follows: TGTGCCAGCAGCACCTATAGGAGTCCCGGAAGTCAGCCCCGGCATTTT. Its translation: CASSTYRSPGSQPRHF.

The chain links TRBV6-6 to TRBJ2-2, with TRBD2 identical over 8 bases. With 4 bases clipped from V and 0 bases from J, the junction kept 4 bases outside the gene matches. This CDR3 spans 16 amino acids. Germline V gene lookup returns CDR1 MNHNY and CDR2 SVGAGI (reference sequence). The CDR3 sequence: CASSSTGGTNTGELFF. Here the CDR3 DNA reads TGTGCCAGCAGTTCAACGGGAGGGACGAACACCGGGGAGCTGTTTTTT.

The chain carries TRBV4-3 and TRBJ2-1, with 9 bases matching TRBD1. The ends lost 4 bases at V and 9 bases at J; junction bases unmatched: 7. CDR1 is LGHNA, CDR2 YSLEER, per germline. The CDR3 sequence is 14 residues long. The CDR3 is CASSPRDRVGEQFF. CDR3 sequence (DNA): TGCGCCAGCAGCCCCCGGGACAGGGTGGGTGAGCAGTTCTTC.

The genes are TRBV9 and TRBJ2-3; 7 nucleotides align to TRBD1. The CDR3 totals 13 residues. Trimming took 7 bases from V and 5 from J; bases not matched to a gene: 7. CDR1 and CDR2 (germline): SGDLS, YYNGEE. CDR3 loop: CASGQVIGDTQYF. The CDR3 DNA reads as TGTGCCAGCGGACAGGTTATTGGAGATACGCAGTATTTT.

Note on this clone: Germline and junction disagree at one end, which may indicate a read error. V usage is TRBV2 and J usage is TRBJ2-3; TRBD2 agrees at 9 bases. The CDR3 contains 16 residues. Germline V lookup: CDR1 SNHLY, CDR2 FYNNEI. CDR3 residues: CASSWIVGTSTDTQYF. CDR3 bases: TGTGCCAGCAGTTGGATCGTGGGGACTAGCACGGATACGCAGTATTTT.

The J gene is TRBJ2-4, the V gene TRBV21-1; the D call TRBD1 from the table was never checked on the DNA. TRBV21-1 is deemed a pseudogene. This CDR3 is 14 amino acids long. CDR3 in amino acids: CASTWTAWTGIQYF. The DNA of the CDR3 is TGTGCCAGCACCTGGACAGCCTGGACGGGGATTCAGTACTTC.

The chain has TRBV18 and TRBJ1-2; 7 bases map to TRBD1. V lost 3 bases to trimming and J lost 8 bases; unmatched junction nucleotides: 9. CDR3 length: 14 amino acids. The germline V gene encodes CDR1 KGHSH and CDR2 LQKENI. DNA for the CDR3: TGTGCCAGCTCACCCCAGACAGGGCGAGGAGGCTACACCTTC. Encoded protein: CASSPQTGRGGYTF.

The rearrangement links TRBV9 to TRBJ2-2, with D possibly TRBD1 on 7 matching bases. V was shortened by 4 bases and J by 0 bases, with 19 bases between the two germline ends. The germline V gene has CDR1 SGDLS and CDR2 YYNGEE. The CDR3 totals 18 residues. CDR3 in DNA: TGTGCCAGCAGCCTATCGACAGGGTCGGGGGCGAACACCGGGGAGCTGTTTTTT. Its protein is CASSLSTGSGANTGELFF.

The chain links TRBV4-3 to TRBJ2-1; 7 nucleotides align to TRBD2. CDR1 is LGHNA, CDR2 YSLEER, per germline. This CDR3 is 15 amino acids long. The ends lost 6 bases at V and 3 bases at J; junction bases unmatched: 8. CDR3 sequence (DNA): TGCGCCAGCAGGAAAATTGCGGGAGACTACAATGAGCAGTTCTTC. Protein: CASRKIAGDYNEQFF.

This chain connects TRBV7-6 to TRBJ2-1, with 8 bases lining up with TRBD2. CDR3 size: 15 residues. V dropped 4 bases and J dropped 2; count of bases not matched to a gene: 4. Germline V CDR1 and CDR2: SGHVS, FNYEAQ. The DNA of the CDR3 is TGTGCCAGCAGCTCGAGCGGGAGCCCCTACAATGAGCAGTTCTTC. Its translation: CASSSSGSPYNEQFF.

A few counts support this clone. The chain uses TRBV29-1 and TRBJ1-2; D perhaps matches TRBD1 (5 bases). The germline V and J ends were trimmed by 6 bases and 4 bases, with 15 bases remaining between them. The germline CDR1 and CDR2 sequences are SQVTM and ANQGSEA. The CDR3 covers 13 residues. For the CDR3, the DNA is TGCAGCGTGGGCCAGGGTTTCAGCTATGGCTACACCTTC. The encoded protein is CSVGQGFSYGYTF.

V gene TRBV6-5 combines with J gene TRBJ1-6; 7 bases are shared with TRBD1. V was pared by 4 bases and J by 7 bases, with 10 bases of the junction left unmatched. CDR3 length: 16 amino acids. Germline CDR1 and CDR2: MNHEY and SVGAGI. CDR3 sequence (DNA): TGTGCCAGCAGTTTTCCCGGGACAGATCTAAATTCACCCCTCCACTTT. Residues: CASSFPGTDLNSPLHF.

The chain employs TRBV5-1 and TRBJ2-7; maybe TRBD1 (5 bases). Germline assignment: CDR1 SGHRS and CDR2 YFSETQ. V was cut by 2 bases and J by 1 base, with 13 bases left in between. The CDR3 loop spans 15 amino acids. The CDR3 loop is CASSLVTGSSYEQYF. DNA for the CDR3: TGCGCCAGCAGCTTAGTCACAGGATCATCCTACGAGCAGTACTTC.

The rearrangement joins TRBV6-6 to TRBJ2-7, with 11 bases identical to TRBD2. CDR1 MNHNY and CDR2 SVGAGI come from the germline V gene (reference sequence). V was pared by 6 bases and J by 3 bases, with 4 bases of the junction left unmatched. The length of the CDR3 is 14 residues. The CDR3 DNA sequence: TGTGCCAGCAGAGCCGGGACTAGCGGCTACGAGCAGTACTTC. Amino acid sequence: CASRAGTSGYEQYF.

The table lists this clone with a few counts. This sequence joins TRBV2 and TRBJ2-2; a possible D gene is TRBD1 (6 bases). This CDR3 has 13 amino acids. Per germline, CDR1 SNHLY and CDR2 FYNNEI. V gave up 7 bases and J gave up 5 bases, with 11 bases separating them. CDR3: CASNEGQTGELFF. CDR3 nucleotides: TGTGCCAGCAACGAAGGACAGACCGGGGAGCTGTTTTTT.

The CDR3 protein is CASSYPGTRYNEQFF. The CDR3 DNA follows: TGTGCCAGCAGTTACCCCGGGACAAGATACAATGAGCAGTTCTTC. The rearrangement joins TRBV6-5 to TRBJ2-1; the D gene is possibly TRBD1 (6 bases). This CDR3 contains 15 residues. V dropped 2 bases and J dropped 4 bases, with 12 bases sitting between them. Germline V lookup: CDR1 MNHEY, CDR2 SVGAGI.

The chain recombines TRBV7-9 with TRBJ1-2; 10 bases are shared with TRBD1. Losses at the gene ends were 2 bases for V and 3 bases for J; bases not matched to a gene: 3. The CDR3 loop spans 15 amino acids. From germline, CDR1 is SEHNR and CDR2 FQNEAQ (reference sequence). CDR3 nucleotide sequence: TGTGCCAGCAGCTTAACCGGACAGGGGGACTATGGCTACACCTTC. This gives the protein CASSLTGQGDYGYTF.

This sequence joins TRBV29-1 and TRBJ1-5; tentative D call: TRBD1 (6 bases). This CDR3 region has 18 residues. With 4 bases removed from V and 2 bases from J, the gap between germline ends came to 24 bases. The germline V gene has CDR1 SQVTM and CDR2 ANQGSEA. CDR3 in amino acids: CSVVDRPKRVGGNQPQHF. DNA for the CDR3: TGCAGCGTTGTTGACAGGCCAAAAAGGGTAGGTGGCAATCAGCCCCAGCATTTT.

The chain employs TRBV30 and TRBJ1-4; 8 nucleotides match TRBD1. With V trimmed by 3 bases and J by 6 bases, 3 bases remained unmatched. The germline V gene has CDR1 GTSNPN and CDR2 SVGIG (reference sequence). This CDR3 region has 13 residues. The CDR3 region is CAWRGRGHEKLFF. CDR3 bases: TGTGCCTGGAGAGGCAGGGGGCATGAAAAACTGTTTTTT.

In regard to this clone: Relative to the germline gene, one junction end is altered; a read error may explain this. This CDR3 is CSSSLDGLLEGADTEAFF. CDR3 coding DNA: TGTTCCAGCAGCTTAGATGGTTTGTTGGAGGGGGCGGACACTGAAGCTTTCTTT. V gene TRBV7-9 combines with J gene TRBJ1-1; the match to TRBD1 covers 7 bases. This CDR3 comprises 18 residues. Per germline, CDR1 SEHNR and CDR2 FQNEAQ (reference sequence).

This clone occurred a few times. J is TRBJ1-3 and V is TRBV5-5, with a possible D match to TRBD1 (6 bases). This CDR3 is built from 14 residues. V was trimmed by 4 bases and J by 4 bases, leaving 12 bases between them. The V gene's germline CDR1 is SGHKS and CDR2 YYEKEE (reference sequence). The chain's CDR3 is CASSQTDSGNTIYF. Here the CDR3 DNA reads TGTGCCAGCAGCCAAACGGACAGCGGAAACACCATATATTTT.

The genes are TRBV7-6 and TRBJ1-3, with D perhaps TRBD1 (5 bases). The V gene lost 4 bases and the J gene lost 4 bases, with 14 bases spanning the gap. This CDR3 is built from 15 residues. Germline V gives CDR1 SGHVS, CDR2 FNYEAQ. CDR3 residues: CASSSPGSRGNTIYF. In nucleotides, the CDR3 is TGTGCCAGCAGCTCACCAGGGTCCAGAGGAAACACCATATATTTT.